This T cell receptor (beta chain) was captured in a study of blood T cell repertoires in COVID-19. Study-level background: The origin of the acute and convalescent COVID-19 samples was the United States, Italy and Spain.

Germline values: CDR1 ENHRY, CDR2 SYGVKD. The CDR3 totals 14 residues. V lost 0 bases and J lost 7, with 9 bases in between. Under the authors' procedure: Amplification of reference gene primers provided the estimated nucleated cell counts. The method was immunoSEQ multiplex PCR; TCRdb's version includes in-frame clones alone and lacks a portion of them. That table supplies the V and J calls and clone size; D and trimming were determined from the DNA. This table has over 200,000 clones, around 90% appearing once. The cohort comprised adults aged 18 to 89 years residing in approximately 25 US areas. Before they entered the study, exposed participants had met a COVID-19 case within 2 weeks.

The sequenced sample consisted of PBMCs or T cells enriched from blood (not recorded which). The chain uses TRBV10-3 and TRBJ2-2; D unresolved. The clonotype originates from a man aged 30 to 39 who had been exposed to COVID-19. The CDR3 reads CAISESGSVGELFF. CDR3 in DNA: TGTGCCATCAGTGAGTCCGGGTCCGTCGGGGAGCTGTTTTTT.